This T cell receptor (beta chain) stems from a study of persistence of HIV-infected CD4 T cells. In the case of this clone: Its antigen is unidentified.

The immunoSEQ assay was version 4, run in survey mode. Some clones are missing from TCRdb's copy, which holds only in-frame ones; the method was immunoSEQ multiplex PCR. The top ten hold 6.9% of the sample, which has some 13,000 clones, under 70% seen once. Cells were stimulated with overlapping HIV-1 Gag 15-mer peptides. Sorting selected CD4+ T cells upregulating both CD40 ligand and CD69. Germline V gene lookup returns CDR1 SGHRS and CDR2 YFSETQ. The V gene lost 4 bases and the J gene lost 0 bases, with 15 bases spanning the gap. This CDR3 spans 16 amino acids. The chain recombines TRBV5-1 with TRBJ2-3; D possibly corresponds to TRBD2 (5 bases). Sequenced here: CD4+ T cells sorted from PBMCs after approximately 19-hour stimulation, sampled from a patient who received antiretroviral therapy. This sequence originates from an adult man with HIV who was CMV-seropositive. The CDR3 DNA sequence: TGCGCCAGCAGCCCACGGACTCTGGTGAGCACAGATACGCAGTATTTT. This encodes CASSPRTLVSTDTQYF.